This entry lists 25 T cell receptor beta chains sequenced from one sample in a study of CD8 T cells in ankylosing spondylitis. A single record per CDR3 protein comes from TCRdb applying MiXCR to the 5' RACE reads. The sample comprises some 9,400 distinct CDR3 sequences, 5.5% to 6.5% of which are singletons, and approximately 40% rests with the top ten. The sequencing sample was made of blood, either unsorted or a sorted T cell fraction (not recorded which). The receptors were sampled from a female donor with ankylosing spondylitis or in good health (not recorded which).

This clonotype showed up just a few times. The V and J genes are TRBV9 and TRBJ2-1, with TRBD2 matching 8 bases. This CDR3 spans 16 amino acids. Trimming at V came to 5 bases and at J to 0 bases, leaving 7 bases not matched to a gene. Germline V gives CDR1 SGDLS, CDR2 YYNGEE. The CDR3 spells CASSFGGGSSYNEQFF. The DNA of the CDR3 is TGTGCCAGCAGTTTTGGCGGGGGGAGCTCCTACAATGAGCAGTTCTTC.

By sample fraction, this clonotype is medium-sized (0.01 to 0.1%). The CDR3 is CASSVGGLAPTGELFF. DNA for the CDR3: TGTGCCAGCAGCGTAGGGGGACTAGCGCCCACCGGGGAGCTGTTTTTT. V usage is TRBV9 and J usage is TRBJ2-2; TRBD2 agrees at 10 bases. J lost 4 bases, V lost 0 bases, and 3 bases had no gene match. The CDR3 extends over 16 amino acids. In germline, CDR1 is SGDLS, CDR2 YYNGEE.

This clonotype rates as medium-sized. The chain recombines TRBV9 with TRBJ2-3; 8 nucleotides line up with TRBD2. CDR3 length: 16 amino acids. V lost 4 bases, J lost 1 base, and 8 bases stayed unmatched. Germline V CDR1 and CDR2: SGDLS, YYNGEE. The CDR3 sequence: CASSPGSGGGTDTQYF. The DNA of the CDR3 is TGTGCCAGCAGCCCCGGCAGCGGGGGAGGCACAGATACGCAGTATTTT.

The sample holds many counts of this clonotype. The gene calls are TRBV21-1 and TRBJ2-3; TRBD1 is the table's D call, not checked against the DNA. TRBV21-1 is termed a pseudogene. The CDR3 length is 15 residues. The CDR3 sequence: CASSLQGAVADTQYF. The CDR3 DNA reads TGTGCCAGCAGCTTACAGGGAGCGGTGGCAGATACGCAGTATTTT.

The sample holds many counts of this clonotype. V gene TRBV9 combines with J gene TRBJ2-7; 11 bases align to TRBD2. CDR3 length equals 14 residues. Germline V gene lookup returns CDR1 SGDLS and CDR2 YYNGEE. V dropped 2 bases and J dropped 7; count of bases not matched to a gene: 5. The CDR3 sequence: CASSVSGRASEQYF. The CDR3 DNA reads TGTGCCAGCAGCGTTAGCGGGAGGGCCAGTGAGCAGTACTTC.

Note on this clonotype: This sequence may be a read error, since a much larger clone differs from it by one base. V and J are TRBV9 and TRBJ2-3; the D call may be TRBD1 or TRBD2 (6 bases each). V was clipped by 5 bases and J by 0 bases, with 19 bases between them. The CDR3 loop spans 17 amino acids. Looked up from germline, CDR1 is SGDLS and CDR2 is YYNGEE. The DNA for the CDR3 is TGTGCCAGCAGAGTACCACGAGGGGGGTCTAGCACAGATACGCAGTATTTT. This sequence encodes CASRVPRGGSSTDTQYF.

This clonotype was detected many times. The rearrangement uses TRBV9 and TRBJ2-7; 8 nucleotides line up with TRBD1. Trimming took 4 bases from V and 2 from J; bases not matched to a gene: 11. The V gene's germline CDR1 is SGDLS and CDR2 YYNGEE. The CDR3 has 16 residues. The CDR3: CASSPAGAGGAYEQYF. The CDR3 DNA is TGTGCCAGCAGCCCGGCCGGGGCAGGGGGCGCCTACGAGCAGTACTTC.

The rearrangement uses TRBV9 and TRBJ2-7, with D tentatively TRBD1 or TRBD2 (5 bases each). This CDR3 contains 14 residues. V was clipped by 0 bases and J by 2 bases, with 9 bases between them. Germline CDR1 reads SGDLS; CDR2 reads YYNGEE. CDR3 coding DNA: TGTGCCAGCAGCGTAGGGGGGAGCACCTACGAGCAGTACTTC. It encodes CASSVGGSTYEQYF.

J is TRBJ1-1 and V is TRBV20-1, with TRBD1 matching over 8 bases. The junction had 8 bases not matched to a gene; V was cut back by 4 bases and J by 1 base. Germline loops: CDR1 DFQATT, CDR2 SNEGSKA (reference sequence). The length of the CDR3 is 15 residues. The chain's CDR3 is CSATLWTGWNTEAFF. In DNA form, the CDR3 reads TGCAGTGCTACCCTATGGACAGGGTGGAACACTGAAGCTTTCTTT.

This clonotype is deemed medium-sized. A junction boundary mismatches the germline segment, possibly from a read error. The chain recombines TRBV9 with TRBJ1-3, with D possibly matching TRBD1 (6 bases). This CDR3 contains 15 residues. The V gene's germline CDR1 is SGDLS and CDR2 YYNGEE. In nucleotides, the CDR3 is TGTGCCAGCAGCGTAGCTGGGGGACATGGAAACACCACATATTTT. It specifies CASSVAGGHGNTTYF.

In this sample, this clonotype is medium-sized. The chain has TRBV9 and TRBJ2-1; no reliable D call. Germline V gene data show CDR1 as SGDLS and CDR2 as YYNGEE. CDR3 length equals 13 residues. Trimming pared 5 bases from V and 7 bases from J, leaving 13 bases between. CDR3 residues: CASSRNNGNEQFF. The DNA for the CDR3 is TGTGCCAGCAGTAGAAATAACGGAAATGAGCAGTTCTTC.

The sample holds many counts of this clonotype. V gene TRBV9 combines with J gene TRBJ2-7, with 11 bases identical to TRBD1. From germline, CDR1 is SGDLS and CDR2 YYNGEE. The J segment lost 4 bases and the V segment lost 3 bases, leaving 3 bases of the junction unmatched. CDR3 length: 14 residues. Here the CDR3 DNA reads TGTGCCAGCAGCGCCCGGGACAGGGGGTACGAGCAGTACTTC. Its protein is CASSARDRGYEQYF.

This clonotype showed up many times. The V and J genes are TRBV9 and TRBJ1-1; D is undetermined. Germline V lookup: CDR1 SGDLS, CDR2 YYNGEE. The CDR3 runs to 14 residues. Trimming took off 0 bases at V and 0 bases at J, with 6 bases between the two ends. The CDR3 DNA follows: TGTGCCAGCAGCGTAGAACGGGTGAACACTGAAGCTTTCTTT. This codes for CASSVERVNTEAFF.

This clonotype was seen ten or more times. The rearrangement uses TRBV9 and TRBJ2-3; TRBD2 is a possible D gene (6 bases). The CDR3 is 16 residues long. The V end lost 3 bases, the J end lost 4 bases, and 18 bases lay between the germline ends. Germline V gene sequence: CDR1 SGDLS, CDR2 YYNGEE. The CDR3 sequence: CASSGPVSGYADTQYF. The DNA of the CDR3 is TGTGCCAGCAGCGGGCCCGTCAGCGGGTATGCAGATACGCAGTATTTT. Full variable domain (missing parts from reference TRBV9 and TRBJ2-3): DSGVTQTPKHLITATGQRVTLRCSPRSGDLSVYWYQQSLDQGLQFLIQYYNGEERAKGNILERFSAQQFPDLHSELNLSSLELGDSALYFCASSGPVSGYADTQYFGPGTRLTVL.

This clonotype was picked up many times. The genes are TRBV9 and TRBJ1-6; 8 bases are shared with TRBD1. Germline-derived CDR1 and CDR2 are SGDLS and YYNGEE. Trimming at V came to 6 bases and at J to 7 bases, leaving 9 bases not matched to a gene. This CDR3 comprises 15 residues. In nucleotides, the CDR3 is TGTGCCAGCAACGCGGACAGGGAAATCAATTCACCCCTCCACTTT. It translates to CASNADREINSPLHF.

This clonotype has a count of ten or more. The DNA of the CDR3 is TGTGCCAGCAGCGTAGCGGGGTCCCCGAACACTGAAGCTTTCTTT. It yields the protein CASSVAGSPNTEAFF. V gene TRBV9 combines with J gene TRBJ1-1; D is unresolved. Trimming stripped 0 bases from V and 1 base from J, with 10 bases between. The germline V gene encodes CDR1 SGDLS and CDR2 YYNGEE. The CDR3 loop spans 15 amino acids.

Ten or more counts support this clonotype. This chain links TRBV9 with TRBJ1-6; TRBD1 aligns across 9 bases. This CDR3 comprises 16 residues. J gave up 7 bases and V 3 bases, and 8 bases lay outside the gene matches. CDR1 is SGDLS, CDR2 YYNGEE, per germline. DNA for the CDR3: TGTGCCAGCAGCGGTACCGGGACAGGGACAAATTCACCCCTCCACTTT. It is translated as CASSGTGTGTNSPLHF.

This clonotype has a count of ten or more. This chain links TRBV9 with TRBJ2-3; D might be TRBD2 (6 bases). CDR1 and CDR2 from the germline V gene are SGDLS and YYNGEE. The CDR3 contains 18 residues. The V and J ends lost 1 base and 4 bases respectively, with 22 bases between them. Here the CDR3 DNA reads TGTGCCAGCAGCGTACAAACCGGGACTGGCGTCGGTGCAGATACGCAGTATTTT. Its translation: CASSVQTGTGVGADTQYF.

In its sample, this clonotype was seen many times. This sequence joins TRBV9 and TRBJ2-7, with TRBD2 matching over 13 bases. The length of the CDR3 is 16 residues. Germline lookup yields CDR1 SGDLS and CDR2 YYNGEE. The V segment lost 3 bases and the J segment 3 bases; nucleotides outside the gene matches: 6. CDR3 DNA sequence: TGTGCCAGCAGCGGGACTAGCGGGAGATCAGGCTACGAGCAGTACTTC. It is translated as CASSGTSGRSGYEQYF.

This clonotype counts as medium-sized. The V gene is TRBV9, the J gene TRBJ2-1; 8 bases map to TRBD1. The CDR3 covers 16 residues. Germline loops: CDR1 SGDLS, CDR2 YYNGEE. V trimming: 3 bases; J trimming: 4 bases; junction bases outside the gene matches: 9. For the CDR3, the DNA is TGTGCCAGCAGCGACCCAGGGGGCGGACGATACAATGAGCAGTTCTTC. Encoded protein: CASSDPGGGRYNEQFF.

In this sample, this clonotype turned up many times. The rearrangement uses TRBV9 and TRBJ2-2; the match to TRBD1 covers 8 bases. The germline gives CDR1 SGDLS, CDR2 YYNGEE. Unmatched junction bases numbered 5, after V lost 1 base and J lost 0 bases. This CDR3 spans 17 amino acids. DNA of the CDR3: TGTGCCAGCAGCGTAAATCCAGGGGGCCCGAACACCGGGGAGCTGTTTTTT. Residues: CASSVNPGGPNTGELFF.

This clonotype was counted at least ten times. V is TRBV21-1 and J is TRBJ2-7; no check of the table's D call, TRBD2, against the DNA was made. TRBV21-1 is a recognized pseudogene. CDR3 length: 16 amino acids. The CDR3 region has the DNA TGTGCCAGCAGCTTAAGTCCGGGACTAGCTCCCCACGAGCAGTACTTC. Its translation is CASSLSPGLAPHEQYF.

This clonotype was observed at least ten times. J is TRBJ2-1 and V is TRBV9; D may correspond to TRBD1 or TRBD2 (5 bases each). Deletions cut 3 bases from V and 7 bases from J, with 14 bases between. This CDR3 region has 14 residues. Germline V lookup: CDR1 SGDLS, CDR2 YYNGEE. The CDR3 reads CASSASGEGNEQFF. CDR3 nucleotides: TGTGCCAGCAGCGCCAGCGGCGAGGGGAATGAGCAGTTCTTC.

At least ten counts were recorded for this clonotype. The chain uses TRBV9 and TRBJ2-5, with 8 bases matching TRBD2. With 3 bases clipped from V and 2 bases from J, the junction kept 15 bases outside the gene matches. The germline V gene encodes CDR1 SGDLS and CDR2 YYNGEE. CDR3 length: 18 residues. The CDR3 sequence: CASSDTTLRGEIQETQYF. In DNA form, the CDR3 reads TGTGCCAGCAGCGACACGACCTTGCGGGGGGAAATACAAGAGACCCAGTACTTC. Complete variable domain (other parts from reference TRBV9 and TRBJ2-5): DSGVTQTPKHLITATGQRVTLRCSPRSGDLSVYWYQQSLDQGLQFLIQYYNGEERAKGNILERFSAQQFPDLHSELNLSSLELGDSALYFCASSDTTLRGEIQETQYFGPGTRLLVL.

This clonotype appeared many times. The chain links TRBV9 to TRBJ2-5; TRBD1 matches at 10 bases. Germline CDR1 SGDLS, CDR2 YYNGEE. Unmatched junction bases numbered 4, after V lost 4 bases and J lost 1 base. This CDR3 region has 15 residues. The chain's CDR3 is CASSLGDRGQETQYF. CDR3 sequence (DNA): TGTGCCAGCAGCCTAGGGGACAGGGGCCAAGAGACCCAGTACTTC. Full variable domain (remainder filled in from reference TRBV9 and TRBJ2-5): DSGVTQTPKHLITATGQRVTLRCSPRSGDLSVYWYQQSLDQGLQFLIQYYNGEERAKGNILERFSAQQFPDLHSELNLSSLELGDSALYFCASSLGDRGQETQYFGPGTRLLVL.